This T cell receptor (beta chain) appears in the sequencing data of a study of a mutant IDH1 vaccine in newly diagnosed glioma. Across the whole study: Eight vaccinations went to patients in weeks 1, 3, 5, 7, 11, 15, 19, 23. The study started vaccination 4-6 weeks after radiotherapy alone, or with temozolomide cycles. Those enrolled had earlier been treated with radiotherapy, temozolomide, or both, mostly both. Study outcomes and limitations: It was over 85% of patients that developed vaccine-induced immune responses.

Worth noting for this clone: Its matching antigen is unknown.

TCRdb's copy holds only in-frame clones and misses some; the assay was immunoSEQ multiplex PCR. Of 35,000 to 45,000 clones listed, around 81% were seen once; the top ten hold 9% to 14%. The V end was cut by 1 base, the J end by 3 bases, with 14 bases between. This CDR3 has 15 residues. Germline V lookup: CDR1 SGHNT, CDR2 YYREEE (reference sequence). The time point was: week 5, during vaccination. Alongside topical imiquimod, each dose of vaccine comprised 300 ug of mutant IDH1 20-mer peptide. This clonotype was obtained from a man aged 45 to 65 with glioma. The chain uses TRBV5-4 and TRBJ2-7, with a tentative D call TRBD2 (6 bases). Sequenced material: PBMCs, taken from a glioma patient whose treatment included an IDH1 peptide vaccine. CDR3 DNA sequence: TGTGCCAGCAGCTTGTTTACGGGAGAGGGCTACGAGCAGTACTTC. Protein: CASSLFTGEGYEQYF.